What follows are 24 T cell receptor beta chains derived from one specimen sequenced in a study of metastatic and nonmetastatic thyroid tumors. No treatment of any kind had been given to any patient before thyroid surgery. TCRdb re-called the PCR reads via MiXCR. The table shows about 69,000 clones, with 14% occurring only once. Sequenced sample: blood. All receptors come from a male donor with papillary thyroid cancer or a benign thyroid nodule (not recorded which). Some clones in this sample may be carry-over from other donors' samples.

This clone has at least ten counts. The rearrangement joins TRBV5-4 to TRBJ1-1; D remains unclear. V was pared by 0 bases and J by 0 bases, with 9 bases between. This CDR3 contains 15 residues. The germline gives CDR1 SGHNT, CDR2 YYREEE (reference sequence). CDR3 sequence (DNA): TGTGCCAGCAGCTTGGCCAGTCAAGTGAACACTGAAGCTTTCTTT. It encodes CASSLASQVNTEAFF. Full variable domain (missing parts from reference TRBV5-4 and TRBJ1-1): ETGVTQSPTHLIKTRGQQVTLRCSSQSGHNTVSWYQQALGQGPQFIFQYYREEENGRGNFPPRFSGLQFPNYSSELNVNALELDDSALYLCASSLASQVNTEAFFGQGTRLTVV.

This clone has at least ten counts. V usage is TRBV5-1 and J usage is TRBJ1-1, with D tentatively TRBD1 (5 bases). With 4 bases removed from V and 5 bases from J, the gap between germline ends came to 15 bases. The germline CDR1 and CDR2 sequences are SGHRS and YFSETQ. CDR3 length equals 14 residues. The CDR3 loop is CASSVDLGGTEAFF. CDR3 sequence (DNA): TGCGCCAGCAGCGTGGATTTGGGGGGGACTGAAGCTTTCTTT. The full variable domain, with the rest looked up from reference TRBV5-1 and TRBJ1-1, is KAGVTQTPRYLIKTRGQQVTLSCSPISGHRSVSWYQQTPGQGLQFLFEYFSETQRNKGNFPGRFSGRQFSNSRSEMNVSTLELGDSALYLCASSVDLGGTEAFFGQGTRLTVV.

This clone occurred many times. A junction end diverges from the germline sequence, so it may reflect a read error. The chain employs TRBV2 and TRBJ2-1; possible D gene TRBD2, 6 bases. Germline V gene lookup returns CDR1 SNHLY and CDR2 FYNNEI. The CDR3 covers 15 residues. CDR3 sequence (DNA): TGTGCCGGCAGGAGGGCTATGTCTTCCTACAATGAGCAGTTCTTC. It is translated as CAGRRAMSSYNEQFF.

Many counts were recorded for this clone. DNA of the CDR3: TGTGCCAGCAGTGATTCGGGGTACAGCAATCAGCCCCAGCATTTT. Translation gives CASSDSGYSNQPQHF. This chain links TRBV6-1 with TRBJ1-5, with D uncertain. The CDR3 has 15 residues. Between the trimmed V and J ends, which lost 3 bases and 1 base, there was a span of 10 bases. Looked up from germline, CDR1 is MNHNS and CDR2 is SASEGT.

This clone was detected ten times or more. This chain connects TRBV14 to TRBJ2-1; TRBD1 matches at 10 bases. The junction had 12 bases not matched to a gene; V was cut back by 0 bases and J by 4 bases. This CDR3 has 19 residues. CDR1 SGHDN and CDR2 FVKESK come from the germline V gene. CDR3 region: CASSQDFRLGTGDYNEQFF. CDR3 DNA sequence: TGTGCCAGCAGCCAAGATTTTAGACTCGGGACAGGGGATTACAATGAGCAGTTCTTC.

The chain has TRBV6-2 or TRBV6-3 and TRBJ2-6; D perhaps matches TRBD2 (5 bases). CDR1 and CDR2 from the germline V gene are MNHEY and SVGEGT. The CDR3 extends over 20 amino acids. V lost 2 bases and J 1 base, leaving 21 bases between the germline ends. As DNA, the CDR3 is TGTGCCAGCAGTTACGTATGGATCCTGGACTCCCTATCTGGGGCCAACGTCCTGACTTTC. This encodes CASSYVWILDSLSGANVLTF.

This clone turned up a few times. CDR3: CSAPTSGSSYEQYF. The DNA of the CDR3 is TGCAGTGCTCCCACTAGCGGAAGCTCCTACGAGCAGTACTTC. V usage is TRBV20-1 and J usage is TRBJ2-7; 8 nucleotides agree with TRBD2. After removal of 5 bases from V and 0 bases from J, the junction contained 6 bases not matched to a gene. Germline V gene data show CDR1 as DFQATT and CDR2 as SNEGSKA (reference sequence). This CDR3 region has 14 residues.

This clone was counted ten times or more. The chain has TRBV7-9 and TRBJ2-5, with 9 bases identical to TRBD1. The J segment lost 2 bases and the V segment lost 4 bases, leaving 5 bases of the junction unmatched. The CDR3 has 15 residues. Germline CDR1 and CDR2: SEHNR and FQNEAQ (reference sequence). This CDR3 is CASSSTGGRQETQYF. The DNA of the CDR3 is TGTGCCAGCAGCTCGACAGGGGGTCGGCAAGAGACCCAGTACTTC. The full variable domain, its missing parts supplied by reference TRBV7-9 and TRBJ2-5, is DTGVSQNPRHKITKRGQNVTFRCDPISEHNRLYWYRQTLGQGPEFLTYFQNEAQLEKSRLLSDRFSAERPKGSFSTLEIQRTEQGDSAMYLCASSSTGGRQETQYFGPGTRLLVL.

At least ten counts were recorded for this clone. This chain connects TRBV7-8 to TRBJ1-2; D may be TRBD1 (5 bases). V shed 5 bases and J shed 3 bases, with 10 bases lying between them. The CDR3 totals 13 residues. Per the germline V gene, CDR1 is SGHVS and CDR2 is FQNEAQ. The CDR3 nucleotides are TGTGCCAGCAGCCCCCGCAGGGACTATGGCTACACCTTC. Translation: CASSPRRDYGYTF.

The J gene is TRBJ2-3, the V gene TRBV7-3, with a tentative D call TRBD1 (5 bases). The CDR3 is 15 residues long. Germline values: CDR1 SGHTA, CDR2 FQGTGA. Trimming removed 3 bases from V and 2 bases from J, with 12 bases in between. In nucleotides, the CDR3 is TGTGCCAGCAGCTTTATAGGGGTCAACACAGATACGCAGTATTTT. Translated: CASSFIGVNTDTQYF.

V usage is TRBV28 and J usage is TRBJ1-5, with no clear D. Per germline, CDR1 MDHEN and CDR2 SYDVKM. The V and J ends lost 3 bases and 0 bases respectively, with 15 bases between them. The CDR3 is 17 residues long. CDR3: CASSFIANPNSNQPQHF. The DNA of the CDR3 is TGTGCCAGCAGTTTTATAGCGAACCCAAATAGCAATCAGCCCCAGCATTTT.

The count of this clone is one. The germline gene is not matched at one end of the junction; a read error may be the cause. The chain is built from TRBV9 and TRBJ2-1; D gene unclear. Germline V gives CDR1 SGDLS, CDR2 YYNGEE. The CDR3 extends over 13 amino acids. Here the CDR3 DNA reads TGTGCCATCAGCTCCCGCCTCGTCGACGAGCAGTTCTTC. It is translated as CAISSRLVDEQFF. Based on the CDR3 plus reference TRBV9 and TRBJ2-1, the full variable domain is DSGVTQTPKHLITATGQRVTLRCSPRSGDLSVYWYQQSLDQGLQFLIQYYNGEERAKGNILERFSAQQFPDLHSELNLSSLELGDSALYFCAISSRLVDEQFFGPGTRLTVL.

Many counts were recorded for this clone. Being one base from a much bigger clone, this may be a read error. Other DNA sequences within the sample encode an identical CDR3. The rearrangement uses TRBV6-5 and TRBJ2-1, with a possible D match to TRBD2 (5 bases). This CDR3 contains 15 residues. CDR1 is MNHEY, CDR2 SVGAGI, per germline. Trimming took 0 bases from V and 8 from J, leaving 14 bases between them. CDR3 sequence: CASSYSGDQRDEQFF. The CDR3 DNA reads TGTGCCAGCAGTTACTCCGGGGATCAAAGGGATGAGCAGTTCTTC.

This clone has a handful of counts. One end of the junction fails to match germline, which may point to a read error. The chain combines TRBV28 with TRBJ1-2; D call uncertain. The CDR3 loop spans 14 amino acids. Per germline, CDR1 MDHEN and CDR2 SYDVKM. The CDR3 coding sequence is TGTGCCAGCAATAGTCCTCCCGCAAGGCCCAGGATATACTTC. It encodes CASNSPPARPRIYF.

As for this clone: A much larger clone lies a single base off, so this may be a read error. The same CDR3 also results from other DNA sequences found in this sample. J is TRBJ2-5 and V is TRBV19; either TRBD1 or TRBD2 may fit D (6 bases each). Germline V gene data show CDR1 as LNHDA and CDR2 as SQIVND (reference sequence). The CDR3 runs 16 residues. DNA of the CDR3: TGTGCCAGTAGTCTATGGACTCCCGAGGGGGGTGAGACGCAGTACTTC. Encoded protein: CASSLWTPEGGETQYF.

This clone was seen more than once but under ten times. This may come from a read error, since a much larger clone is one base off. The chain joins TRBV9 to TRBJ2-5, with unresolved D. This CDR3 has 13 amino acids. V was pared by 4 bases and J by 2 bases, with 9 bases between. CDR1 is SGDLS and CDR2 is YYNGEE in the germline V gene. The DNA of the CDR3 is TGTGCCAGCAGCTTAGGTAATCAAGAGACCCAGTACTTC. This gives the protein CASSLGNQETQYF.

This clone was recorded many times. The CDR3: CASSLTATEAFF. Here the CDR3 DNA reads TGCGCCAGCAGCCTGACCGCCACTGAAGCTTTCTTT. V gene TRBV4-3 combines with J gene TRBJ1-1; D is uncertain. CDR1 and CDR2 from the germline V gene are LGHNA and YSLEER. The CDR3 spans 12 residues. V was trimmed by 4 bases and J by 4 bases, leaving 7 bases between them.

In this sample, this clone turned up a few times. V usage is TRBV6-2 or TRBV6-3 and J usage is TRBJ1-1, with unresolved D. Trimming left V 2 bases short and J 0 bases short, with 10 bases between. The CDR3 has 15 residues. Germline V lookup: CDR1 MNHEY, CDR2 SVGEGT. The CDR3 loop reads CASSYDRRMNTEAFF. The CDR3 bases are TGTGCCAGCAGTTACGACCGGAGGATGAACACTGAAGCTTTCTTT.

Turning to this clone: Being one base from a much bigger clone, this may be a read error. This chain uses TRBV3-1 with TRBJ2-1; 8 positions match TRBD2. V dropped 5 bases and J dropped 0; count of bases not matched to a gene: 6. CDR1 is LGHDT, CDR2 YNNKEL, per germline (reference sequence). The CDR3 length is 16 residues. Here the CDR3 DNA reads TGTGCCAGCAGCGACTGGACTAGCTCCTCCTACAATGAGCAGTTCTTC. Translated, it gives CASSDWTSSSYNEQFF.

This clone was counted many times. The V call is TRBV27, the J call TRBJ1-3; D perhaps matches TRBD1 (5 bases). The germline V gene encodes CDR1 MNHEY and CDR2 SMNVEV (reference sequence). The CDR3 contains 14 residues. Deletions cut 6 bases from V and 0 bases from J, with 9 bases between. This chain's CDR3 is CASSTGPSGNTIYF. The DNA of the CDR3 is TGTGCCAGCAGCACAGGCCCCTCTGGAAACACCATATATTTT.

This clone was picked up many times. J is TRBJ2-1 and V is TRBV27; 10 bases match TRBD2. The V gene's germline CDR1 is MNHEY and CDR2 SMNVEV (reference sequence). J lost 2 bases, V lost 2 bases, and 3 bases had no gene match. This CDR3 spans 16 amino acids. Written as DNA, the CDR3 is TGTGCCAGCAGTTTAAGCCTAGCGGGGGCCTACAATGAGCAGTTCTTC. Protein: CASSLSLAGAYNEQFF.

This clone was found many times. Just one base apart from a much larger clone, this may be a read error. In this CDR3 the conserved last residue, phenylalanine or tryptophan, is missing, so a read error is likely. The chain has TRBV28 and TRBJ2-7; D may be TRBD1 or TRBD2 (5 bases each). V lost 3 bases, J lost 0 bases, and 12 bases lay in between. Germline V gene data show CDR1 as MDHEN and CDR2 as SYDVKM. This CDR3 has 15 residues. CDR3 sequence: CASSFGGSRSYEQYL. CDR3 nucleotides: TGTGCCAGCAGTTTTGGGGGTTCGCGCTCCTACGAGCAGTACCTC.

This clone has a handful of counts. CDR3 amino acids: CASGPVGPYGYTF. In DNA form, the CDR3 reads TGTGCCAGCGGCCCAGTTGGCCCCTATGGCTACACCTTC. V is TRBV2 and J is TRBJ1-2; D call uncertain. The CDR3 runs 13 residues. V gave up 8 bases and J gave up 4 bases, with 14 bases separating them. Germline V gene data show CDR1 as SNHLY and CDR2 as FYNNEI.

This clone came up many times. This chain links TRBV29-1 with TRBJ2-3; D is ambiguous. The CDR3 totals 12 residues. The germline gives CDR1 SQVTM, CDR2 ANQGSEA. V shed 0 bases and J shed 0 bases, with 1 base lying between them. CDR3 DNA sequence: TGCAGCGTTGAAGACAGCACAGATACGCAGTATTTT. Its protein is CSVEDSTDTQYF.